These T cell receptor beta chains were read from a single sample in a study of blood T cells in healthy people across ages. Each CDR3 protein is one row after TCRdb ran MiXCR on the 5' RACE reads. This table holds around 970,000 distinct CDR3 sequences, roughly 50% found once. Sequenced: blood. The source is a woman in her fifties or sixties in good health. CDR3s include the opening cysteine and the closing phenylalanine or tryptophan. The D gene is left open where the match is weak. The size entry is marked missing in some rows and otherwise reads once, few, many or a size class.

cdr3_aa: CSSDQGDGGNPGELFF; cdr3_nt: TGCAGTTCGGATCAGGGGGATGGGGGAAACCCCGGGGAGCTGTTTTTT; d_call: TRBD1; clone_size: -; j_call: TRBJ2-2; v_call: TRBV20-1
cdr3_aa: CASSPPGLAGGGTGELFF; cdr3_nt: TGTGCCAGCAGCCCCCCAGGACTAGCGGGAGGGGGCACCGGGGAGCTGTTTTTT; d_call: TRBD2; clone_size: -; j_call: TRBJ2-2; v_call: TRBV7-9
cdr3_aa: CASGEFRRGCKNIQYF; cdr3_nt: TGTGCTAGTGGTGAATTCAGGAGGGGCTGCAAAAACATTCAGTACTTC; d_call: -; clone_size: few; j_call: TRBJ2-4; v_call: TRBV12-5
cdr3_aa: CASSSRTGNYNEQYF; cdr3_nt: TGTGCCAGCAGTTCCAGGACAGGGAACTACAATGAGCAGTACTTC; d_call: TRBD1; clone_size: -; j_call: TRBJ2-7; v_call: TRBV6-2/TRBV6-3
cdr3_aa: CASNRDRGTYEQYF; cdr3_nt: TGTGCCAGCAATCGGGACAGGGGGACCTACGAGCAGTACTTC; d_call: TRBD1; clone_size: -; j_call: TRBJ2-7; v_call: TRBV6-5
cdr3_aa: CASSAHGTKETQYF; cdr3_nt: TGTGCCAGCAGTGCCCACGGCACTAAAGAGACCCAGTACTTC; d_call: -; clone_size: many; j_call: TRBJ2-5; v_call: TRBV25-1
cdr3_aa: CASSQEWTYEQYF; cdr3_nt: TGCGCCAGCAGCCAAGAGTGGACCTACGAGCAGTACTTC; d_call: -; clone_size: few; j_call: TRBJ2-7; v_call: TRBV4-1
cdr3_aa: CSASVVWSYEQYF; cdr3_nt: TGCAGTGCTTCGGTCGTATGGTCCTACGAGCAGTACTTC; d_call: -; clone_size: once; j_call: TRBJ2-7; v_call: TRBV20-1
cdr3_aa: CSVKGVGDYEQYF; cdr3_nt: TGCAGCGTTAAAGGGGTAGGGGACTACGAGCAGTACTTC; d_call: -; clone_size: -; j_call: TRBJ2-7; v_call: TRBV29-1
cdr3_aa: CSARYGEVYEQYF; cdr3_nt: TGCAGTGCCAGATACGGGGAAGTGTACGAGCAGTACTTC; d_call: -; clone_size: -; j_call: TRBJ2-7; v_call: TRBV20-1
cdr3_aa: CASMASEYEQYF; cdr3_nt: TGTGCCAGCATGGCTTCCGAGTACGAGCAGTACTTC; d_call: -; clone_size: -; j_call: TRBJ2-7; v_call: TRBV3-1
cdr3_aa: CASSNEAGANVLTF; cdr3_nt: TGTGCCAGCTCAAACGAAGCCGGGGCCAACGTCCTGACTTTC; d_call: -; clone_size: few; j_call: TRBJ2-6; v_call: TRBV18
cdr3_aa: CASSPQGQGNDGYTF; cdr3_nt: TGTGCCAGCTCACCACAGGGACAGGGGAACGATGGCTACACCTTC; d_call: TRBD1; clone_size: once; j_call: TRBJ1-2; v_call: TRBV18
cdr3_aa: CASSFVAGGTYEQYF; cdr3_nt: TGTGCCAGCAGTTTCGTAGCGGGAGGCACCTACGAGCAGTACTTC; d_call: TRBD2; clone_size: few; j_call: TRBJ2-7; v_call: TRBV6-2/TRBV6-3
cdr3_aa: CSARDRVAGANVLTF; cdr3_nt: TGCAGTGCTAGAGATCGTGTAGCTGGGGCCAACGTCCTGACTTTC; d_call: -; clone_size: -; j_call: TRBJ2-6; v_call: TRBV20-1
cdr3_aa: CASSGPFTGWLETQYF; cdr3_nt: TGTGCCAGCAGTGGTCCATTTACAGGGTGGTTGGAGACCCAGTACTTC; d_call: -; clone_size: -; j_call: TRBJ2-5; v_call: TRBV2
cdr3_aa: CASSKEDGTQYF; cdr3_nt: TGTGCCAGCAGTAAGGAGGATGGTACGCAGTATTTT; d_call: -; clone_size: -; j_call: TRBJ2-3; v_call: TRBV12-3/TRBV12-4
cdr3_aa: CASTGLAYEQFF; cdr3_nt: TGTGCCAGCACCGGACTAGCGTATGAGCAGTTCTTC; d_call: TRBD2; clone_size: -; j_call: TRBJ2-1; v_call: TRBV6-2/TRBV6-3
cdr3_aa: CAARGVTDTQYF; cdr3_nt: TGTGCCGCCCGCGGAGTCACAGATACGCAGTATTTT; d_call: -; clone_size: few; j_call: TRBJ2-3; v_call: TRBV7-9
cdr3_aa: CASSLGLYNSPLHF; cdr3_nt: TGTGCCAGCAGTTTGGGACTCTATAATTCACCCCTCCACTTT; d_call: -; clone_size: -; j_call: TRBJ1-6; v_call: TRBV27
cdr3_aa: CSASSPTREQYF; cdr3_nt: TGCAGTGCTAGTTCCCCAACTCGCGAGCAGTACTTC; d_call: -; clone_size: many; j_call: TRBJ2-7; v_call: TRBV20-1
cdr3_aa: CASKTGQGNNEQFF; cdr3_nt: TGTGCCAGCAAAACGGGACAGGGTAACAATGAGCAGTTCTTC; d_call: TRBD1; clone_size: -; j_call: TRBJ2-1; v_call: TRBV6-2/TRBV6-3
cdr3_aa: CASSLRQVYEQFF; cdr3_nt: TGTGCCAGCAGCTTAAGACAGGTCTATGAGCAGTTCTTC; d_call: -; clone_size: once; j_call: TRBJ2-1; v_call: TRBV7-9
cdr3_aa: CASSEQEKLFF; cdr3_nt: TGTGCCAGCAGCGAACAGGAAAAACTGTTTTTT; d_call: -; clone_size: -; j_call: TRBJ1-4; v_call: TRBV7-2
cdr3_aa: CATWLRAGACEQYF; cdr3_nt: TGTGCCACTTGGTTGAGGGCCGGGGCCTGCGAGCAGTACTTC; d_call: -; clone_size: -; j_call: TRBJ2-7; v_call: TRBV6-2/TRBV6-3
cdr3_aa: CASKRDTQYF; cdr3_nt: TGTGCCAGCAAGAGAGATACGCAGTATTTT; d_call: -; clone_size: few; j_call: TRBJ2-3; v_call: TRBV28
cdr3_aa: CASSHTQMNTEAFF; cdr3_nt: TGCGCCAGCAGCCATACCCAAATGAACACTGAAGCTTTCTTT; d_call: -; clone_size: few; j_call: TRBJ1-1; v_call: TRBV4-1
cdr3_aa: CASSLRRAADTQYF; cdr3_nt: TGTGCCAGCAGCCTTCGTAGGGCCGCAGATACGCAGTATTTT; d_call: -; clone_size: -; j_call: TRBJ2-3; v_call: TRBV7-2